This T cell receptor (beta chain) was found in a study of Ad26.COV2.S vaccination and SARS-CoV-2 variants. Using immunoSEQ multiplex PCR, the repertoire was profiled, and TCRdb retains in-frame clones only, with some absent. The sample has 350,000 to 600,000 clones, 80% to 90% seen once. As to this clone: Mismatch with germline at one junction end may stem from a read error.

Treatment: around 19 received Ad26.COV2.S at low or high dose, single or two shots; roughly five received placebo; per-sample allocation not given. Each sample was drawn 63 days after the first injection (of vaccine or placebo). This CDR3 region has 15 residues. Germline V gene sequence: CDR1 SGHAT, CDR2 FQNNGV. The receptor's source is a person aged 18-65 years who received the Ad26.COV2.S COVID-19 vaccine or a placebo. The V gene is TRBV11-2, the J gene TRBJ2-1; 8 nucleotides align to TRBD1. The sequences come from peripheral blood, collected in a trial of Ad26.COV2.S vaccine versus placebo. In nucleotides, the CDR3 is TGTGCCAGCAGCCTAGACAGGGGCCCCTACAATGAGCAGTTCTTC. It translates to CASSLDRGPYNEQFF.